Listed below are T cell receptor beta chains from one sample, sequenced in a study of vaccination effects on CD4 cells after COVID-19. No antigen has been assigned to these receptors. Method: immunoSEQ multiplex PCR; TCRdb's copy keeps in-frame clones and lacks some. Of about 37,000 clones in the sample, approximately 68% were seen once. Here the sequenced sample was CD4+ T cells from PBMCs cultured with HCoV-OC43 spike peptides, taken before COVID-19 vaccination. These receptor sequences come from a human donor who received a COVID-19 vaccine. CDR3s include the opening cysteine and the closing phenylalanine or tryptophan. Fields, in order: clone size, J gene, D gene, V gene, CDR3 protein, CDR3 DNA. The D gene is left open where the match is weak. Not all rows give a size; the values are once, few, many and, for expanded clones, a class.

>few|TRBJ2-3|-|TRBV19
CASSPWVEDTQYF
TGTGCCAGTAGCCCGTGGGTTGAGGATACGCAGTATTTT
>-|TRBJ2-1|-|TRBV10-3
CAISTASSYNEQFF
TGTGCCATCAGTACAGCGAGCTCCTACAATGAGCAGTTCTTC
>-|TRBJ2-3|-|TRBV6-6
CASSFGQFTDTQYF
TGTGCCAGCAGTTTCGGACAGTTCACAGATACGCAGTATTTT
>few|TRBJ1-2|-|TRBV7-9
CASSLVGGGYTF
TGTGCCAGCAGCTTAGTGGGTGGCGGCTACACCTTC
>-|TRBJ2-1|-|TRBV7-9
CASSLEIPRNEQFF
TGTGCCAGCAGCTTAGAAATCCCGCGGAATGAGCAGTTCTTC
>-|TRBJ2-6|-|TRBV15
CATSREGGSGANVLTF
TGTGCCACCAGCAGAGAGGGGGGCTCTGGGGCCAACGTCCTGACTTTC
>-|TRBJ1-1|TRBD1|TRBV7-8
CASSLGQGLTEAFF
TGTGCCAGCAGCTTAGGACAGGGTCTCACTGAAGCTTTCTTT
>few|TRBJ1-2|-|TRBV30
CAWKSPGARGYTF
TGTGCCTGGAAGTCCCCAGGGGCGAGGGGCTACACCTTC
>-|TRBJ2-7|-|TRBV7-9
CASSLGAGTTYEQYF
TGTGCCAGCAGCTTAGGAGCTGGGACCACCTACGAGCAGTACTTC
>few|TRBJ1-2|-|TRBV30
CAWSVRRNDGYTF
TGTGCCTGGAGTGTAAGGCGGAACGATGGCTACACCTTC
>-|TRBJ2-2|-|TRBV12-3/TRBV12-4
CASSRPSTGELFF
TGTGCCAGCAGTCGCCCTAGCACCGGGGAGCTGTTTTTT
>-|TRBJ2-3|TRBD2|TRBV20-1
CSASAPFLAGEAPVSTDTQYF
TGCAGTGCTAGTGCCCCCTTCCTAGCGGGTGAAGCCCCTGTTAGCACAGATACGCAGTATTTT
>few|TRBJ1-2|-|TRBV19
CASSRGGSGYTF
TGTGCCAGTTCGCGCGGGGGCAGTGGCTACACCTTC
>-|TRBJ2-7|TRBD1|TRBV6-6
CASSQTGSEQYF
TGTGCCAGCAGCCAGACAGGGTCCGAGCAGTACTTC
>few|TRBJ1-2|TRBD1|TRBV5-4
CASSLQGADGYTF
TGTGCCAGCAGCTTGCAGGGGGCGGATGGCTACACCTTC
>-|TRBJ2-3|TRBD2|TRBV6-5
CASSYAGGTLDTQYF
TGTGCCAGCAGTTACGCGGGGGGAACATTGGATACGCAGTATTTT
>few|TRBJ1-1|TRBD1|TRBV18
CASSPQNQGVTEAFF
TGTGCCAGCTCACCACAGAATCAGGGGGTCACTGAAGCTTTCTTT
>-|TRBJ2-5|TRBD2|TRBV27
CASSPQTSAETQYF
TGTGCCAGCAGTCCCCAGACTAGCGCGGAGACCCAGTACTTC
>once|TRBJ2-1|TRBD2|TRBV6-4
CASSDTSGGYNEQFF
TGTGCCAGCAGTGACACTAGCGGGGGCTACAATGAGCAGTTCTTC
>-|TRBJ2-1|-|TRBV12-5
CASGSDSSYNEQFF
TGTGCTAGTGGCTCAGATAGCTCCTACAATGAGCAGTTCTTC
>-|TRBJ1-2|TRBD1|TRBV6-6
CASSLAGGTGTGDGYTF
TGTGCCAGCAGTCTAGCCGGGGGAACCGGGACAGGGGATGGCTACACCTTC
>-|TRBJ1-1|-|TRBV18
CASSPPTSGTKTGKTEAFF
TGTGCCAGCTCACCACCCACTTCTGGGACAAAAACAGGGAAGACTGAAGCTTTCTTT
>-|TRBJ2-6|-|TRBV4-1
CASSQGSRGSSGANVLTF
TGCGCCAGCAGCCAAGGATCGAGGGGATCTTCTGGGGCCAACGTCCTGACTTTC
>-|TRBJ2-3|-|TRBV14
CASSRDLTSTDTQYF
TGTGCCAGCAGCCGGGACCTTACCTCAACAGATACGCAGTATTTT
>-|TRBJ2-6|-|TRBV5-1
CASSLVVFVGGGANVLTF
TGCGCCAGCAGCTTGGTTGTTTTTGTAGGCGGAGGGGCCAACGTCCTGACTTTC
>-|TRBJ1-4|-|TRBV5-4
CASRPGSVGSGNEKLFF
TGTGCCAGCAGACCAGGGTCGGTCGGTTCGGGCAATGAAAAACTGTTTTTT
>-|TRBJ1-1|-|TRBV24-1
CATSDLSGEAAFF
TGTGCCACCAGTGATTTGTCAGGGGAGGCGGCTTTCTTT
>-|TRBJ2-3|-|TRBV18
CASSPYEVGTDTQYF
TGTGCCAGCTCACCATACGAAGTCGGCACAGATACGCAGTATTTT
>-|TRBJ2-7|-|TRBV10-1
CASSPGRTYEQYF
TGCGCCAGCAGTCCGGGACGGACCTACGAGCAGTACTTC
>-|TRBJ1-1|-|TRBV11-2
CASSLYPGVNTEAFF
TGTGCCAGCAGCTTATACCCAGGGGTGAACACTGAAGCTTTCTTT
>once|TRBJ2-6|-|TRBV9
CASARAGANVLTF
TGTGCCAGCGCCCGGGCTGGGGCCAACGTCCTGACTTTC
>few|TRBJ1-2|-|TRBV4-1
CASSQDLISPGGYTF
TGCGCCAGCAGCCAAGATTTAATCTCCCCGGGGGGCTACACCTTC
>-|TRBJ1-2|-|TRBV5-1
CASSSDSYGYTF
TGCGCCAGCAGTTCGGACAGCTATGGCTACACCTTC
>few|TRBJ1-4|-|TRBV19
CASSNVAGANEKLFF
TGTGCCAGTAGTAATGTGGCAGGGGCTAATGAAAAACTGTTTTTT
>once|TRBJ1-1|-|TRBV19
CASSSYMNTEAFF
TGTGCCAGTAGTTCTTACATGAACACTGAAGCTTTCTTT
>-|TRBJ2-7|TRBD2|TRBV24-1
CATSDTDPLTSGSSEQYF
TGTGCCACCAGTGATACAGATCCCTTGACTAGCGGGAGCAGCGAGCAGTACTTC
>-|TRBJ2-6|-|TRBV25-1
CASSVQDPYASGANVLTF
TGTGCCAGCAGTGTACAGGATCCCTATGCATCTGGGGCCAACGTCCTGACTTTC
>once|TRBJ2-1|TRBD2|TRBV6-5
CASSSPGLGTNEQFF
TGTGCCAGCAGTAGCCCGGGACTAGGCACCAATGAGCAGTTCTTC
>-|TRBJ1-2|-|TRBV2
CASIVEQGHGYTF
TGTGCCAGCATAGTGGAACAGGGCCACGGCTACACCTTC
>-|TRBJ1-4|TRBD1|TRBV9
CASSPPNPGQGIRKLFF
TGTGCCAGCAGCCCGCCGAATCCGGGACAGGGAATCCGAAAACTGTTTTTT
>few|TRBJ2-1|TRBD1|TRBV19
CASTIGEYRGSYNEQFF
TGTGCCAGTACCATTGGAGAATACAGGGGTTCCTACAATGAGCAGTTCTTC
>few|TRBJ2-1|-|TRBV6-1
CASSEDPEYNEQFF
TGTGCCAGCAGTGAAGATCCGGAATACAATGAGCAGTTCTTC
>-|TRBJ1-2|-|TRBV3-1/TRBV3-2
CASSQGDGGNLLGYTF
TGTGCCAGCAGCCAGGGGGACGGAGGAAATCTCTTGGGCTACACCTTC
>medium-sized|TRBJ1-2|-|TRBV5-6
CASSLQAGVYGYTF
TGTGCCAGCAGCTTGCAGGCGGGGGTCTATGGCTACACCTTC
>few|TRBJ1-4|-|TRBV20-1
CSASSDSSGKLFF
TGCAGTGCTAGTAGCGACTCCTCGGGAAAACTGTTTTTT
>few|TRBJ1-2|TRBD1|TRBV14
CASSRTGQGNYGYTF
TGTGCCAGCAGCCGAACGGGACAGGGGAACTATGGCTACACCTTC
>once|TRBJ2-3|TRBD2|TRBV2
CASSPGLAGVDTQYF
TGTGCCAGCAGTCCCGGACTAGCGGGAGTTGATACGCAGTATTTT
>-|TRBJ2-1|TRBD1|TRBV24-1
CATSAEGQTNFNEQFF
TGTGCCACCAGTGCAGAGGGACAGACCAATTTCAATGAGCAGTTCTTC